A single sample is the source of the 2 T cell receptor beta chains below, sequenced in a study of blood T cells in healthy people across ages. With a J-beta primer mix and a sample-barcoded 5' primer, a second PCR ran about 7 to 12 cycles. TCRdb passed the 5' RACE reads through MiXCR, listing each CDR3 protein once. The table has about 650,000 distinct CDR3 sequences, approximately 30% seen once. The sequencing input was blood. The origin of the receptors is a woman older than 75 in good health.

This clonotype showed up just once. This may be a read error, as it is one base from a much larger clone. The gene calls are TRBV5-1 and TRBJ2-7; D ambiguous. The ends were cut back, 2 bases at V and 6 bases at J, with 12 bases in the middle. Looked up from germline, CDR1 is SGHRS and CDR2 is YFSETQ. The CDR3 extends over 13 amino acids. The CDR3 sequence: CASSLPSSGEQYF. The CDR3 nucleotides read TGCGCCAGCAGCTTACCGAGCAGTGGCGAGCAGTACTTC.

Many counts were recorded for this clonotype. The gene calls are TRBV28 and TRBJ2-4, with 8 bases lining up with TRBD1. The CDR3 sequence is 16 residues long. The germline gives CDR1 MDHEN, CDR2 SYDVKM. J lost 3 bases, V lost 4 bases, and 8 bases had no gene match. The CDR3 spells CASSSDRGSDKNIQYF. The CDR3 region has the DNA TGTGCCAGCAGTTCAGACAGGGGTTCGGACAAAAACATTCAGTACTTC.